Following are 11 T cell receptor beta chains from one sample sequenced in a study of CXCR3-negative and CXCR3-positive naive CD8 T cells. Study outcomes and limitations: CXCR3-negative naive cells had less hydrophobic TRB CDR3s than did CXCR3-positive naive cells.

No antigen has been identified for these receptors. TRB cDNA libraries were made by UMI-labeled 5' RACE. Reprocessing the 5' RACE reads, TCRdb reports a single entry for every CDR3 protein and omits DNA. Its table records about 5,700 distinct CDR3 sequences. Sequencing was carried out using naive CXCR3+ CD8+ T cells from blood. Subset indicated: CD45RO-CCR7+CD27+CD95- naive CD8+ T cells expressing CXCR3 (TNR3+). The receptors were sampled from a human donor in good health. Some clones in this sample may be carry-over from other donors' samples.

This clonotype ranks as medium-sized (0.01 to 0.1%) in terms of frequency. V is TRBV29-1 and J is TRBJ2-1; TCRdb calls TRBD2, which cannot be checked without DNA. The CDR3 has 14 amino acids. The germline CDR1 and CDR2 sequences are SQVTM and ANQGSEA. The CDR3 sequence is CSAGRSGAYNEQFF.

Its frequency marks this clonotype as medium-sized (0.01 to 0.1%). This sequence joins TRBV29-1 and TRBJ1-5. Germline CDR1 reads SQVTM; CDR2 reads ANQGSEA. The CDR3 runs to 12 residues. The CDR3 spells CSVEVSNQPQHF.

The chain recombines TRBV20-1 with TRBJ1-1. Germline CDR1 DFQATT, CDR2 SNEGSKA (reference sequence). This CDR3 is 13 amino acids long. The CDR3 protein is CSARDHLNTEAFF.

The chain is built from TRBV29-1 and TRBJ2-2; TCRdb calls TRBD1, which cannot be checked without DNA. Germline assignment: CDR1 SQVTM and CDR2 ANQGSEA. The CDR3 is made up of 14 amino acids. The CDR3 loop reads CSATDRAATGELFF.

V is TRBV7-6 and J is TRBJ2-2. Germline-derived CDR1 and CDR2 are SGHVS and FNYEAQ. This CDR3 has 14 amino acids. CDR3 loop: CASSLVASTWELFF.

The rearrangement uses TRBV29-1 and TRBJ2-7; as DNA is missing, the TRBD2 call by TCRdb cannot be tested. The germline CDR1 and CDR2 sequences are SQVTM and ANQGSEA. This CDR3 region has 16 residues. CDR3 region: CSVDGLAGGLSYEQYF.

V usage is TRBV4-1 and J usage is TRBJ2-7; there is no DNA to check the TCRdb D call of TRBD2. Germline V CDR1 and CDR2: MGHRA, YSYEKL. The length of the CDR3 is 15 residues. The CDR3 reads CASSQLPGLASEQYF.

The V call is TRBV10-3, the J call TRBJ1-1; TCRdb reports TRBD1, a call that lacks DNA to check it against. There are 15 residues in the CDR3. Germline V gene lookup returns CDR1 ENHRY and CDR2 SYGVKD. The CDR3 loop is CAISAGQGLDTEAFF.

This rearrangement joins TRBV29-1 to TRBJ2-1; absent DNA, TCRdb's TRBD2 call cannot be checked. This CDR3 contains 13 residues. CDR1 and CDR2 (germline): SQVTM, ANQGSEA. The chain's CDR3 is CSVPGLAVNEQFF.

The chain employs TRBV11-1 and TRBJ2-7; TCRdb calls TRBD1, which cannot be checked without DNA. The CDR3 is 13 amino acids. Germline V gene data show CDR1 as SGHAT and CDR2 as FQDESV (reference sequence). The CDR3: CASSGTETYEQYF.

Frequency places this clonotype as medium-sized. The chain carries TRBV5-1 and TRBJ2-7; the D call of TRBD1 rests on TCRdb alone, since no DNA is present to check it. CDR3 length: 17 residues. CDR1 and CDR2 (germline): SGHRS, YFSETQ. The CDR3 sequence: CASSYGAGTDYSYEQYF.